This TCR beta chain was recorded in a study of OX40 agonist ivuxolimab in advanced cancers. The overall study: Patients' therapy was ivuxolimab, an antibody that acts as an agonist of OX40 (CD134).

The V and J ends lost 8 bases and 6 bases respectively, with 11 bases between them. CDR1 is LNHDA and CDR2 is SQIVND in the germline V gene (reference sequence). The CDR3 consists of 12 residues. The method was immunoSEQ multiplex PCR; TCRdb's version includes in-frame clones alone and lacks a portion of them. The profile covers 45,000 or so clones, with nearly 90% appearing a single time and roughly 18% taken by the ten largest. This chain connects TRBV19 to TRBJ1-5; D uncertain. The source is an adult with an advanced solid tumor such as melanoma, head and neck, liver or kidney cancer. The sequences come from CD4+ or CD8+ T cells sorted from blood, collected in a trial of the OX40 agonist ivuxolimab. CDR3 in amino acids: CASLGLTQPQHF. The CDR3 coding sequence is TGTGCCAGTCTTGGCCTGACTCAGCCCCAGCATTTT.